This T cell receptor beta chain emerged from a study of persistence of HIV-infected CD4 T cells. Study information: Median time on suppressive ART was about eight years.

Overlapping HIV-1 Gag 15-mer peptides at 1 ug per peptide per mL were used. CD40L/CD69 double-negative CD45RO-high memory CD4+ T cells were collected. Stimulated PBMCs had first been depleted of CD8+ T cells. The libraries were made with immunoSEQ version 4 in survey mode. TCRdb's table, derived via immunoSEQ multiplex PCR, lists solely in-frame clones and lacks some. The sample carries over 30,000 clones, approximately 78% recorded once. CDR1 and CDR2 from the germline V gene are SGHRS and YFSETQ. CDR3 length equals 14 residues. V was pared by 6 bases and J by 4 bases, with 6 bases of the junction left unmatched. A word on this clone: Its antigen is unknown.

Notes on the study in general: Bulk TCR data could not be restricted to HIV-1-infected CMV-responding cells.

The source material was cultured CD4+ T cells from PBMCs, sampled from a patient who received antiretroviral therapy. This chain joins TRBV5-1 and TRBJ1-2; 10 nucleotides line up with TRBD1. The receptor was derived from an adult with HIV. The donor label of this sample is uncertain. This CDR3 is CASTPGTGAYGYTF. CDR3 nucleotide sequence: TGCGCCAGCACGCCCGGGACAGGGGCCTATGGCTACACCTTC.